These 30 T cell receptor beta chains share one sample of origin, sequenced in a study of shared clonotypes between healthy human individuals. This table comes from immunoSEQ multiplex PCR, and its TCRdb copy is limited to in-frame clones, with some not included. The sample has more than 900,000 clones, approximately 80% seen once; the top ten hold roughly 0.57%. The specimen sequenced was memory CD4+ T cells from PBMCs. As for subset: CD45RA-negative fraction. All receptors come from a man younger than 35 in good health. Some clones in this sample may be carry-over from other donors' samples.

This rearrangement joins TRBV5-6 to TRBJ2-1; 12 nucleotides line up with TRBD2. This CDR3 region has 16 residues. Germline assignment: CDR1 SGHDT and CDR2 YYEEEE. Losses at the gene ends were 6 bases for V and 7 bases for J; bases not matched to a gene: 11. For the CDR3, the DNA is TGTGCCAGCAACCCTGTCGGGACTAGCGGGTCTAATGAGCAGTTCTTC. Its translation: CASNPVGTSGSNEQFF.

CDR3 in amino acids: CASSEKGSDEQFF. The CDR3 DNA is TGTGCCAGCAGTGAGAAGGGATCCGATGAGCAGTTCTTC. This chain links TRBV6-1 with TRBJ2-1; D uncertain. The CDR3 covers 13 residues. Per the germline V gene, CDR1 is MNHNS and CDR2 is SASEGT. V gave up 3 bases and J gave up 8 bases, with 11 bases separating them.

The chain has TRBV2 and TRBJ2-1; D not resolved. The CDR3 is 11 residues long. Trimming cost V 7 bases and J 8 bases, with 9 bases left between them. Germline CDR1 reads SNHLY; CDR2 reads FYNNEI. CDR3 sequence reads: CASTALYEQFF. The CDR3 DNA sequence: TGTGCCAGCACCGCTCTCTATGAGCAGTTCTTC.

The DNA for the CDR3 is TGCAGTACAGGGCTAACCTACGAGCAGTACTTC. Its protein product is CSTGLTYEQYF. The J gene is TRBJ2-7, the V gene TRBV20-1; D possibly corresponds to TRBD1 (6 bases). This CDR3 region has 11 residues. CDR1 DFQATT and CDR2 SNEGSKA come from the germline V gene (reference sequence). Trimming left V 8 bases short and J 2 bases short, with 10 bases between.

V is TRBV28 and J is TRBJ2-3, with D possibly being TRBD2 (6 bases). Germline V gives CDR1 MDHEN, CDR2 SYDVKM. Trimming stripped 8 bases from V and 2 bases from J, with 14 bases between. There are 14 residues in the CDR3. Here the CDR3 reads CASSSGRHTDTQYF. For the CDR3, the DNA is TGTGCCAGCTCTTCGGGGAGGCACACAGATACGCAGTATTTT.

This clone was counted only a few times. J is TRBJ2-1 and V is TRBV4-2; no reliable D call. The CDR3 runs to 12 residues. Between the trimmed V and J ends, which lost 1 base and 6 bases, there was a span of 4 bases. Germline V gene sequence: CDR1 LGHNA, CDR2 YNFKEQ. DNA for the CDR3: TGTGCCAGCAGCCAAGTCAGCAATGAGCAGTTCTTC. This codes for CASSQVSNEQFF.

This CDR3 is CASSPALHEGYTF. CDR3 in DNA: TGTGCCAGCAGCCCGGCCCTACACGAAGGCTACACCTTC. This chain uses TRBV5-6 with TRBJ1-2; D is unclear. This CDR3 contains 13 residues. Germline CDR1 SGHDT, CDR2 YYEEEE. V was cut by 4 bases and J by 8 bases, with 15 bases left in between.

The chain couples TRBV28 to TRBJ1-5; 11 positions agree with TRBD1. The CDR3 extends over 16 amino acids. V gave up 2 bases and J gave up 7 bases; unmatched junction bases: 7. CDR1 MDHEN and CDR2 SYDVKM come from the germline V gene. The CDR3 region has the DNA TGTGCCAGCAGTTTAAGAGGGACAGGGGGACGGCAGCCCCAGCATTTT. Its protein product is CASSLRGTGGRQPQHF.

V usage is TRBV9 and J usage is TRBJ2-2, with TRBD2 matching over 8 bases. Per germline, CDR1 SGDLS and CDR2 YYNGEE. V trimming: 0 bases; J trimming: 6 bases; junction bases outside the gene matches: 10. The CDR3 is 17 residues long. In DNA form, the CDR3 reads TGTGCCAGCAGCGTAGCGTACCCGGGAGGGCCACCCGGGGAGCTGTTTTTT. Its protein is CASSVAYPGGPPGELFF.

V and J are TRBV21-1 and TRBJ1-1; the table's D call, TRBD1, was not checked against the DNA. TRBV21-1 is assigned pseudogene status. The CDR3 length is 19 residues. This CDR3 reads CASSTPPVLAGWVMTEAFF. The CDR3 DNA sequence: TGTGCCAGCAGCACCCCACCGGTTTTGGCAGGGTGGGTTATGACTGAAGCTTTCTTT.

The chain is built from TRBV11-3 and TRBJ2-1; unclear D gene. Trimming pared 1 base from V and 10 bases from J, leaving 20 bases between. This CDR3 comprises 16 residues. CDR1 SGHNT and CDR2 YENEEA come from the germline V gene. CDR3 DNA: TGTGCCAGCAGCTTAGTTGGGGTGGGCCGTCAAGGCGAGCAGTTCTTC. This sequence encodes CASSLVGVGRQGEQFF.

The chain combines TRBV28 with TRBJ2-7; D could derive from TRBD1 or TRBD2 (6 bases each). V gave up 6 bases and J gave up 0 bases, with 15 bases separating them. Germline V gene lookup returns CDR1 MDHEN and CDR2 SYDVKM. CDR3 length: 15 residues. The CDR3 DNA is TGTGCCAGCAGGCCTGGGGGGCCCTCCTCCTACGAGCAGTACTTC. Encoded protein: CASRPGGPSSYEQYF.

J is TRBJ2-1 and V is TRBV16; D is uncertain. V was clipped by 4 bases and J by 7 bases, with 5 bases between them. The CDR3 totals 11 residues. Germline-derived CDR1 and CDR2 are KGHSY and FQNENV. CDR3 residues: CASSRANEQFF. In DNA form, the CDR3 reads TGTGCCAGCAGCCGCGCGAATGAGCAGTTCTTC.

The chain carries TRBV2 and TRBJ2-3; possibly TRBD2 for D (5 bases). Germline V CDR1 and CDR2: SNHLY, FYNNEI. There are 13 residues in the CDR3. Trimming removed 9 bases from V and 4 bases from J, with 14 bases in between. The CDR3 protein is CASLASDPDTQYF. The CDR3 nucleotides are TGTGCCAGTCTAGCCTCCGATCCAGATACGCAGTATTTT.

The chain joins TRBV5-1 to TRBJ2-7; D is unclear. This CDR3 comprises 14 residues. Trimming cost V 0 bases and J 5 bases, with 12 bases left between them. Germline V gives CDR1 SGHRS, CDR2 YFSETQ. CDR3 protein: CASSLEVGSHEQYF. The CDR3 DNA follows: TGCGCCAGCAGCTTGGAGGTGGGTTCCCACGAGCAGTACTTC.

CDR3 coding DNA: TGTGCCAGCAACCCCGCTCGAACGGGATCGCAGTATTTT. Amino acid sequence: CASNPARTGSQYF. The chain links TRBV7-8 to TRBJ2-3, with D tentatively TRBD2 (5 bases). This CDR3 is built from 13 residues. The germline CDR1 and CDR2 sequences are SGHVS and FQNEAQ. V shed 7 bases and J shed 10 bases, with 18 bases lying between them. The full variable domain, completed using reference TRBV7-8 and TRBJ2-3, is GAGVSQSPRYKVAKRGQDVALRCDPISGHVSLFWYQQALGQGPEFLTYFQNEAQLDKSGLPSDRFFAERPEGSVSTLKIQRTQQEDSAVYLCASNPARTGSQYFGPGTRLTVL.

This clone was recorded a few times. The rearrangement joins TRBV7-6 to TRBJ2-5, with D unclear. The J call could be wrong; TRBJ2-7 is a better fit for the DNA end. Germline CDR1 is SGHVS and CDR2 is FNYEAQ. This CDR3 has 12 residues. The CDR3 bases are TGTGCCAGCAGCTTACAAGGCTACGAGCAGTACTTC. This codes for CASSLQGYEQYF.

V usage is TRBV7-2 and J usage is TRBJ2-7; maybe TRBD2 (7 bases). The CDR3 totals 16 residues. V lost 1 base, J lost 12 bases, and 25 bases lay in between. Germline V gene data show CDR1 as SGHTA and CDR2 as FQGNSA. This chain's CDR3 is CASSLGGGRAGPGGYF. CDR3 bases: TGTGCCAGCAGCTTAGGCGGGGGCAGGGCGGGCCCCGGCGGGTACTTC. Full variable domain (remainder filled in from reference TRBV7-2 and TRBJ2-7): GAGVSQSPSNKVTEKGKDVELRCDPISGHTALYWYRQSLGQGLEFLIYFQGNSAPDKSGLPSDRFSAERTGGSVSTLTIQRTQQEDSAVYLCASSLGGGRAGPGGYFGPGTRLTVT.

V gene TRBV7-3 combines with J gene TRBJ1-2; 7 positions agree with TRBD1. The germline gives CDR1 SGHTA, CDR2 FQGTGA. Trimming removed 6 bases from V and 8 bases from J; junction bases left unmatched: 6. The CDR3 totals 12 residues. The CDR3: CASSLTGDGYTF. The CDR3 DNA reads TGTGCCAGCAGTCTCACAGGGGACGGCTACACCTTC.

A word on this clone: At one end the junction does not follow the germline gene, possibly because of a read error. This sequence joins TRBV6-5 and TRBJ2-5; D is uncertain. The length of the CDR3 is 14 residues. Germline V lookup: CDR1 MNHEY, CDR2 SVGAGI. The CDR3 sequence: CASGYVSGEEAQYF. The CDR3 nucleotides read TGTGCCAGCGGTTACGTTTCAGGCGAAGAGGCCCAGTACTTC.

This rearrangement joins TRBV29-1 to TRBJ1-1; TRBD1 matches at 7 bases. Germline V gene lookup returns CDR1 SQVTM and CDR2 ANQGSEA. The V segment lost 1 base and the J segment 6 bases; nucleotides outside the gene matches: 5. The CDR3 spans 13 residues. As DNA, the CDR3 is TGCAGCGTTGAAGGTCGCCAGGGGGCTGAAGCTTTCTTT. Translated: CSVEGRQGAEAFF. Using reference TRBV29-1 and TRBJ1-1 for the parts outside the CDR3, the full variable domain is SAVISQKPSRDICQRGTSLTIQCQVDSQVTMMFWYRQQPGQSLTLIATANQGSEATYESGFVIDKFPISRPNLTFSTLTVSNMSPEDSSIYLCSVEGRQGAEAFFGQGTRLTVV.

The gene calls are TRBV2 and TRBJ1-5, with TRBD1 as a possible D gene (5 bases). The length of the CDR3 is 14 residues. CDR1 is SNHLY and CDR2 is FYNNEI in the germline V gene. The V gene lost 9 bases and the J gene lost 1 base, with 13 bases spanning the gap. The CDR3 DNA reads TGTGCCAGTTTGCGGGGGAGAAGCAATCAGCCCCAGCATTTT. Its protein product is CASLRGRSNQPQHF.

The count of this clone is one. The chain has TRBV7-9 and TRBJ2-5; TRBD2 matches 10 bases. The CDR3 has 15 residues. The V gene end was trimmed by 1 base and the J gene end by 5 bases; junction bases not matched to a gene: 4. Germline V gene data show CDR1 as SEHNR and CDR2 as FQNEAQ (reference sequence). CDR3 DNA: TGTGCCAGCAGCTTAGGGGGACTAGCGAGTGAGACCCAGTACTTC. Its translation: CASSLGGLASETQYF.

The chain carries TRBV9 and TRBJ2-7, with 7 bases identical to TRBD1. Germline-derived CDR1 and CDR2 are SGDLS and YYNGEE. V was pared by 4 bases and J by 11 bases, with 15 bases of the junction left unmatched. The CDR3 is 14 amino acids. CDR3 DNA sequence: TGTGCCAGCAGCCCGTGGGGGCAGGGGGAAATTGAGTACTTC. Translating it yields CASSPWGQGEIEYF.

Remarks on this clone: One junction end disagrees with the germline gene, perhaps due to a read error. The J gene is TRBJ2-5, the V gene TRBV5-1; tentative D call: TRBD2 (6 bases). The germline V gene encodes CDR1 SGHRS and CDR2 YFSETQ. CDR3 length equals 16 residues. CDR3 nucleotide sequence: TGCGCCGGCAGCTTGGGGGGTATGGCAGGCCAAGAGACCCAGTACTTC. This gives the protein CAGSLGGMAGQETQYF.

The chain couples TRBV30 to TRBJ2-5, with D possibly TRBD2 on 5 matching bases. The last part of the DNA fits TRBJ2-7 better; the J call may be wrong. Germline V gives CDR1 GTSNPN, CDR2 SVGIG (reference sequence). The CDR3 length is 13 residues. CDR3 sequence reads: CAWNELGPLEQYF. The CDR3 bases are TGTGCCTGGAACGAACTAGGGCCGCTCGAGCAGTACTTC.

The genes are TRBV9 and TRBJ1-2, with 8 bases fitting TRBD1. J gave up 4 bases and V 4 bases, and 9 bases lay outside the gene matches. The CDR3 spans 15 residues. The germline V gene has CDR1 SGDLS and CDR2 YYNGEE. CDR3 region: CASSPSAGGRYGYTF. CDR3 sequence (DNA): TGTGCCAGCAGCCCCTCCGCAGGGGGCCGCTATGGCTACACCTTC.

The chain couples TRBV5-1 to TRBJ1-2; D uncertain. Germline CDR1 is SGHRS and CDR2 is YFSETQ. The CDR3 loop spans 13 amino acids. Between the trimmed V and J ends, which lost 0 bases and 4 bases, there was a span of 7 bases. Here the CDR3 reads CASSLAGIYGYTF. The CDR3 DNA follows: TGCGCCAGCAGCTTGGCCGGCATCTATGGCTACACCTTC.

The V and J genes are TRBV19 and TRBJ2-7; TRBD1 matches at 7 bases. This CDR3 is built from 14 residues. V was pared by 5 bases and J by 2 bases, with 6 bases of the junction left unmatched. Germline V CDR1 and CDR2: LNHDA, SQIVND (reference sequence). CDR3 in DNA: TGTGCCAGTAGTGATCACGGGACAGCCTACGAGCAGTACTTC. It encodes CASSDHGTAYEQYF.

In DNA form, the CDR3 reads TGTGCCAGCAGTCCACTGGGGTCCAGGGTCTACTACGAGCAGTACTTC. Protein sequence: CASSPLGSRVYYEQYF. The V gene is TRBV28, the J gene TRBJ2-7, with D possibly matching TRBD1 (5 bases). Germline loops: CDR1 MDHEN, CDR2 SYDVKM. This CDR3 region has 16 residues. Trimming left V 5 bases short and J 3 bases short, with 20 bases between. The entire variable domain, with the rest obtained from reference TRBV28 and TRBJ2-7, is as follows: DVKVTQSSRYLVKRTGEKVFLECVQDMDHENMFWYRQDPGLGLRLIYFSYDVKMKEKGDIPEGYSVSREKKERFSLILESASTNQTSMYLCASSPLGSRVYYEQYFGPGTRLTVT.